This entry lists 9 T cell receptor beta chains sequenced from one sample in a study of early T cells in non-severe SARS-CoV-2 infection. Each CDR3 protein gets one entry after TCRdb re-called the 5' RACE reads with MiXCR. The sample yields some 34,000 distinct CDR3 sequences, 4% to 5% seen once. The sequencing sample was made of whole blood. These TCRs come from an adult who was a healthcare worker with PCR-confirmed SARS-CoV-2 infection or an uninfected control (not recorded which).

This clonotype was picked up a small number of times. The chain employs TRBV20-1 and TRBJ2-7; the D is unclear. The CDR3 runs 13 residues. The V end lost 2 bases, the J end lost 4 bases, and 12 bases lay between the germline ends. The germline CDR1 and CDR2 sequences are DFQATT and SNEGSKA (reference sequence). The CDR3 coding sequence is TGCAGTGCTAGAACAGTAGGAGTTTACGAGCAGTACTTC. This sequence encodes CSARTVGVYEQYF.

This clonotype has only a few counts. V usage is TRBV20-1 and J usage is TRBJ2-3; tentatively, D is TRBD1 (5 bases). This CDR3 is built from 14 residues. With 5 bases removed from V and 2 bases from J, the gap between germline ends came to 14 bases. The germline V gene encodes CDR1 DFQATT and CDR2 SNEGSKA (reference sequence). The CDR3 sequence: CSAPGPYHTDTQYF. In nucleotides, the CDR3 is TGCAGTGCTCCAGGGCCTTACCACACAGATACGCAGTATTTT.

A few counts support this clonotype. V is TRBV5-1 and J is TRBJ1-1, with D maybe TRBD1 (5 bases). The CDR3 loop spans 14 amino acids. The V gene's germline CDR1 is SGHRS and CDR2 YFSETQ. V lost 0 bases and J lost 4, with 10 bases in between. The CDR3 region has the DNA TGCGCCAGCAGCTTGGATGGGGCGCGCACTGAAGCTTTCTTT. The encoded protein is CASSLDGARTEAFF.

The sample holds many counts of this clonotype. V and J are TRBV9 and TRBJ1-2; D ambiguous. V was cut by 0 bases and J by 8 bases, with 8 bases left in between. Germline values: CDR1 SGDLS, CDR2 YYNGEE. The CDR3 spans 12 residues. CDR3 nucleotides: TGTGCCAGCAGCGTAGACGAAGAGGGCTACACCTTC. Translated: CASSVDEEGYTF.

There are many counts of this clonotype. The V and J genes are TRBV6-1 and TRBJ2-7; D may be TRBD1 (5 bases). The CDR3 loop spans 15 amino acids. Germline V gives CDR1 MNHNS, CDR2 SASEGT. V lost 0 bases and J lost 3, with 12 bases in between. The DNA for the CDR3 is TGTGCCAGCAGTGAAGCGTGGGGCGGCTACTACGAGCAGTACTTC. Encoded protein: CASSEAWGGYYEQYF.

This clonotype was counted ten times or more. The V and J genes are TRBV30 and TRBJ2-2; D gene ambiguous. This CDR3 comprises 14 residues. V gave up 0 bases and J gave up 2 bases, with 7 bases separating them. CDR1 is GTSNPN, CDR2 SVGIG, per germline (reference sequence). CDR3 in amino acids: CAWSVSYNTGELFF. The CDR3 bases are TGTGCCTGGAGTGTATCTTATAACACCGGGGAGCTGTTTTTT.

This clonotype was counted at least ten times. V usage is TRBV7-7 and J usage is TRBJ2-3, with D uncertain. The CDR3 contains 14 residues. CDR1 and CDR2 from the germline V gene are SSHAT and FNYEAQ (reference sequence). Trimming removed 1 base at V and 1 base at J, with 6 bases between. CDR3 nucleotides: TGTGCCAGCAGCTTAGATCGGGGCACAGATACGCAGTATTTT. It codes for CASSLDRGTDTQYF.

The genes are TRBV12-3 or TRBV12-4 and TRBJ1-1, with D unresolved. The CDR3 runs to 13 residues. Trimming removed 5 bases from V and 1 base from J, with 8 bases in between. CDR3 in amino acids: CASSPSWNTEAFF. The CDR3 DNA is TGTGCCAGCAGTCCATCCTGGAACACTGAAGCTTTCTTT.

This clonotype was counted ten times or more. The gene calls are TRBV28 and TRBJ1-1; D gene ambiguous. The CDR3 runs to 12 residues. Germline V gene data show CDR1 as MDHEN and CDR2 as SYDVKM. V was clipped by 10 bases and J by 7 bases, with 16 bases between them. CDR3 coding DNA: TGTGCCACCGATCGGCCCCGGATTGAAGCTTTCTTT. Amino acids: CATDRPRIEAFF.